This T cell receptor beta chain was identified during a study of cytomegalovirus exposure and HLA in healthy donors. In the PCR, 60 Vbeta and 13 Jbeta primers were used. Libraries were prepared by immunoSEQ multiplex PCR; TCRdb keeps only in-frame clonotypes and omits some of them. Of about 60,000 clones in the sample, around three quarters were seen once. Germline V gene lookup returns CDR1 GTSNPN and CDR2 SVGIG (reference sequence). The CDR3 consists of 12 residues. Trimming left V 3 bases short and J 4 bases short, with 10 bases between. The chain recombines TRBV30 with TRBJ2-7, with D tentatively TRBD1 (6 bases). This TCR derives from a woman in her 40s in good health and CMV-seropositive. The sequenced sample was PBMCs. The CDR3 protein is CAWSRTAYEQYF. The CDR3 DNA reads TGTGCCTGGAGCCGGACAGCGTACGAGCAGTACTTC.